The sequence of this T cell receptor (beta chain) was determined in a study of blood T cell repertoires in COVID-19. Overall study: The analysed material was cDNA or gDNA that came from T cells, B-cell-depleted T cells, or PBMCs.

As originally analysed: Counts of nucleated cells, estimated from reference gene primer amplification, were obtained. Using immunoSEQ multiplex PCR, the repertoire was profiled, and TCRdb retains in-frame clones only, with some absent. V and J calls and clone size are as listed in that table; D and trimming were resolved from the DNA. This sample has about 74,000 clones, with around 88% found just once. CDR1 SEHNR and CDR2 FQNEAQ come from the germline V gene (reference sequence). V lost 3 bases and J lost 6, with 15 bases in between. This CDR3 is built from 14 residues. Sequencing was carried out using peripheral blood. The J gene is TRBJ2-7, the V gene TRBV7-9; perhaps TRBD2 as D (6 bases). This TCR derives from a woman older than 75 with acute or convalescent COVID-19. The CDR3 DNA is TGTGCCAGCAGCTTTGGGGGAGGAAGGGGCGAGCAGTACTTC. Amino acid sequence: CASSFGGGRGEQYF.